These 25 T cell receptor beta chains were all obtained from the same sample, sequenced in a study of graft-versus-host responses after intestinal transplantation. Antigens of these TCRs are unknown. The repertoire was sequenced with immunoSEQ multiplex PCR; TCRdb's copy has only in-frame clones and lacks some. This sample has tens of thousands of clones, with around 92% found just once. This specimen consisted of unstimulated CD4+ T cells sorted from spleen or lymph node cells, obtained before transplant. The receptors stem from a human donor who was the organ donor for an intestinal transplant.

The chain employs TRBV6-5 and TRBJ2-4; D gene unclear. V was pared by 6 bases and J by 3 bases, with 9 bases between. The CDR3 length is 13 residues. CDR1 is MNHEY, CDR2 SVGAGI, per germline. The CDR3 nucleotides are TGTGCCAGCAGCCCCCTCGGCAAAAACATTCAGTACTTC. It yields the protein CASSPLGKNIQYF.

As for this clone: Additional DNA sequences in this sample encode the identical CDR3. V and J are TRBV11-2 and TRBJ1-2; possible D gene TRBD1, 5 bases. The CDR3 contains 14 residues. The germline V gene encodes CDR1 SGHAT and CDR2 FQNNGV. V lost 5 bases and J 4 bases, leaving 14 bases between the germline ends. The CDR3 DNA reads TGTGCCAGCAGCGGGGCTCCCACTATCTATGGCTACACCTTC. The encoded protein is CASSGAPTIYGYTF.

The chain links TRBV6-5 to TRBJ1-4, with TRBD1 matching over 9 bases. V lost 2 bases to trimming and J lost 7 bases; unmatched junction nucleotides: 2. The germline CDR1 and CDR2 sequences are MNHEY and SVGAGI. The CDR3 sequence is 14 residues long. CDR3 DNA sequence: TGTGCCAGCAGTTACCGGACAGGGGCTGAAAAACTGTTTTTT. Protein: CASSYRTGAEKLFF.

This clone was counted between two and nine times. The rearrangement joins TRBV4-2 to TRBJ2-7; 10 nucleotides align to TRBD2. The CDR3 is 16 amino acids. Trimming removed 1 base from V and 6 bases from J; junction bases left unmatched: 9. Germline-derived CDR1 and CDR2 are LGHNA and YNFKEQ. In DNA form, the CDR3 reads TGTGCCAGCAGCCAAGTATGGGAGCGGGAGGGCCGCGAGCAGTACTTC. Amino acid sequence: CASSQVWEREGREQYF.

The chain uses TRBV27 and TRBJ2-5; 11 bases match TRBD2. V shed 3 bases, J shed 6 bases, and the junction held 9 bases outside the gene matches. Germline V gene data show CDR1 as MNHEY and CDR2 as SMNVEV (reference sequence). CDR3 size: 16 residues. Here the CDR3 DNA reads TGTGCCAGCAGTTTTATTATAGCGGGAGGGCCGAAGACCCAGTACTTC. It translates to CASSFIIAGGPKTQYF.

This chain links TRBV7-2 with TRBJ2-7; TRBD2 agrees at 7 bases. J lost 4 bases, V lost 2 bases, and 5 bases had no gene match. The CDR3 spans 14 residues. Germline V gives CDR1 SGHTA, CDR2 FQGNSA. The CDR3 DNA is TGTGCCAGCAGCTTAAGTCTAGCGGTATACGAGCAGTACTTC. Translation: CASSLSLAVYEQYF. Combining the CDR3 with reference TRBV7-2 and TRBJ2-7 gives the whole variable domain GAGVSQSPSNKVTEKGKDVELRCDPISGHTALYWYRQSLGQGLEFLIYFQGNSAPDKSGLPSDRFSAERTGGSVSTLTIQRTQQEDSAVYLCASSLSLAVYEQYFGPGTRLTVT.

The chain employs TRBV7-9 and TRBJ2-2, with TRBD1 matching over 10 bases. With V trimmed by 7 bases and J by 4 bases, 6 bases remained unmatched. Germline V CDR1 and CDR2: SEHNR, FQNEAQ (reference sequence). This CDR3 has 15 residues. The chain's CDR3 is CASTLGTGATGELFF. The CDR3 DNA is TGTGCCAGCACCCTTGGGACAGGGGCCACCGGGGAGCTGTTTTTT.

CDR3 in amino acids: CSARWSGSYEQYF. The DNA for the CDR3 is TGCAGCGCCCGGTGGAGCGGCTCCTACGAGCAGTACTTC. The gene calls are TRBV29-1 and TRBJ2-7; the D gene is possibly TRBD2 (5 bases). With 7 bases removed from V and 0 bases from J, the gap between germline ends came to 13 bases. CDR1 and CDR2 from the germline V gene are SQVTM and ANQGSEA. The CDR3 consists of 13 residues.

This clone was detected only once. J is TRBJ1-5 and V is TRBV28, with 8 bases matching TRBD1. Trimming cost V 6 bases and J 3 bases; bases outside gene matches: 7. Germline-derived CDR1 and CDR2 are MDHEN and SYDVKM. The CDR3 is 15 residues long. CDR3 residues: CASRIRGRANQPQHF. The CDR3, as DNA: TGTGCCAGCAGGATCAGGGGGCGCGCCAATCAGCCCCAGCATTTT.

The rearrangement links TRBV6-1 to TRBJ1-1; D is perhaps TRBD1 (5 bases). Germline loops: CDR1 MNHNS, CDR2 SASEGT. V was pared by 5 bases and J by 1 base, with 14 bases between. This CDR3 spans 15 amino acids. The CDR3 DNA follows: TGTGCCAGCAGTCCTCGTGGAGGGACGAACACTGAAGCTTTCTTT. Protein product: CASSPRGGTNTEAFF.

The chain combines TRBV7-9 with TRBJ2-5, with 10 positions matching TRBD2. There are 16 residues in the CDR3. V trimming: 5 bases; J trimming: 2 bases; junction bases outside the gene matches: 8. CDR1 SEHNR and CDR2 FQNEAQ come from the germline V gene (reference sequence). CDR3 nucleotides: TGTGCCAGCAGCCCCGGGACTAGCGTAGTTCAAGAGACCCAGTACTTC. Protein sequence: CASSPGTSVVQETQYF.

The chain joins TRBV13 to TRBJ2-1; weak D call: TRBD2 (8 bases). This CDR3 spans 14 amino acids. Germline V gene lookup returns CDR1 PRHDT and CDR2 FYEKMQ (reference sequence). V lost 11 bases to trimming and J lost 6 bases, with 20 bases between them. The CDR3 region has the DNA TGTGCCTCCTCCCGGGACAGCGGGGGCAATGAGCAGTTCTTC. It is translated as CASSRDSGGNEQFF.

This chain connects TRBV10-2 to TRBJ2-7; a weak D match, TRBD1 (6 bases). The CDR3 is made up of 15 amino acids. The V end was cut by 2 bases, the J end by 4 bases, with 15 bases between. Germline V gene data show CDR1 as WSHSY and CDR2 as SAAADI. This CDR3 is CASSETGRPEYEQYF. Written as DNA, the CDR3 is TGCGCCAGCAGTGAGACAGGGCGCCCCGAATACGAGCAGTACTTC.

CDR3 coding DNA: TGTGCCAGCAGCTTCCTTGCGGGACTAGCGGGAGGGGCCTACGAGCAGTACTTC. It specifies CASSFLAGLAGGAYEQYF. This chain links TRBV5-6 with TRBJ2-7; 16 bases are shared with TRBD2. This CDR3 has 18 amino acids. Germline CDR1 and CDR2: SGHDT and YYEEEE. The trim removed 2 bases at V and 2 bases at J, leaving 7 bases unmatched.

This sequence joins TRBV7-9 and TRBJ2-7; 9 bases match TRBD1. The ends lost 4 bases at V and 2 bases at J; junction bases unmatched: 6. The length of the CDR3 is 15 residues. CDR1 is SEHNR, CDR2 FQNEAQ, per germline (reference sequence). As DNA, the CDR3 is TGTGCCAGCAGCTCCCCGGGACAGGGTACCTACGAGCAGTACTTC. Translation: CASSSPGQGTYEQYF. Based on the CDR3 plus reference TRBV7-9 and TRBJ2-7, the full variable domain is DTGVSQNPRHKITKRGQNVTFRCDPISEHNRLYWYRQTLGQGPEFLTYFQNEAQLEKSRLLSDRFSAERPKGSFSTLEIQRTEQGDSAMYLCASSSPGQGTYEQYFGPGTRLTVT.

The J gene is TRBJ2-3, the V gene TRBV7-3; no clear D gene. Germline CDR1 and CDR2: SGHTA and FQGTGA. This CDR3 contains 15 residues. The V end lost 0 bases, the J end lost 4 bases, and 11 bases lay between the germline ends. The CDR3 reads CASSLTEALSDTQYF. CDR3 sequence (DNA): TGTGCCAGCAGCTTAACCGAAGCGCTTTCAGATACGCAGTATTTT.

To note about this clone: Other DNA sequences in this sample translate to the same CDR3. CDR3 DNA sequence: TGTGCCAGCAGCGTAGGTGGGGAGGCTGGAAACACCATATATTTT. This gives the protein CASSVGGEAGNTIYF. The chain joins TRBV9 to TRBJ1-3; D is undetermined. The V gene lost 0 bases and the J gene lost 2 bases, with 9 bases spanning the gap. The CDR3 contains 15 residues. CDR1 and CDR2 from the germline V gene are SGDLS and YYNGEE.

This clone was detected a few times. The CDR3 DNA reads as TGTGCCAGCACCAACCCGACTTTCGGTCAGCCCCAGCATTTT. The encoded protein is CASTNPTFGQPQHF. The V and J genes are TRBV6-6 and TRBJ1-5; no firm D call. Germline CDR1 MNHNY, CDR2 SVGAGI (reference sequence). The V and J ends lost 7 bases and 6 bases respectively, with 16 bases between them. The CDR3 contains 14 residues.

The chain combines TRBV19 with TRBJ2-5, with D possibly being TRBD1 (5 bases). V lost 1 base and J 4 bases, leaving 7 bases between the germline ends. Germline V lookup: CDR1 LNHDA, CDR2 SQIVND (reference sequence). CDR3 length equals 13 residues. In DNA, the CDR3 is TGTGCCAGTAGTATAGGGGGCACAGAGACCCAGTACTTC. Translated, it gives CASSIGGTETQYF.

In its sample, this clone was seen once. V gene TRBV27 combines with J gene TRBJ2-1; a possible D gene is TRBD2 (7 bases). With 10 bases removed from V and 0 bases from J, the gap between germline ends came to 19 bases. Germline V gene lookup returns CDR1 MNHEY and CDR2 SMNVEV (reference sequence). The length of the CDR3 is 16 residues. The CDR3 loop is CATRRGGTSSYNEQFF. In DNA form, the CDR3 reads TGTGCCACCCGGAGGGGGGGTACCAGCTCCTACAATGAGCAGTTCTTC.

This rearrangement joins TRBV9 to TRBJ2-3; 8 bases are shared with TRBD2. With V trimmed by 2 bases and J by 3 bases, 5 bases remained unmatched. This CDR3 contains 15 residues. From germline, CDR1 is SGDLS and CDR2 YYNGEE. The CDR3 sequence is CASSVSSGKTDTQYF. The CDR3, as DNA: TGTGCCAGCAGCGTGAGTAGCGGGAAGACAGATACGCAGTATTTT.

The chain recombines TRBV27 with TRBJ1-1; D uncertain. V was pared by 7 bases and J by 1 base, with 19 bases between. CDR1 MNHEY and CDR2 SMNVEV come from the germline V gene (reference sequence). The CDR3 has 16 residues. The CDR3 coding sequence is TGTGCCAGCAAAGGGCGGGCGAATTATCCGAACACTGAAGCTTTCTTT. Amino acid sequence: CASKGRANYPNTEAFF.

The chain links TRBV9 to TRBJ2-3; D might be TRBD2 (6 bases). V was pared by 3 bases and J by 2 bases, with 13 bases between. In germline, CDR1 is SGDLS, CDR2 YYNGEE. There are 15 residues in the CDR3. The DNA of the CDR3 is TGTGCCAGCAGCGGCACTAGCCGCCCCACAGATACGCAGTATTTT. Translated, it gives CASSGTSRPTDTQYF.

This clone was observed a handful of times. This chain links TRBV29-1 with TRBJ1-1, with 7 bases lining up with TRBD1. The CDR3 is 13 amino acids. V shed 4 bases and J 5 bases; nucleotides not matched to a gene: 7. Germline loops: CDR1 SQVTM, CDR2 ANQGSEA. The CDR3 region is CSVGQGLGTEAFF. CDR3 sequence (DNA): TGCAGCGTTGGACAGGGCCTAGGAACTGAAGCTTTCTTT.

V gene TRBV28 combines with J gene TRBJ1-5; D may be TRBD1 (6 bases). The V gene lost 6 bases and the J gene lost 2 bases, with 17 bases spanning the gap. The CDR3 is 16 amino acids. Germline CDR1 and CDR2: MDHEN and SYDVKM. CDR3 nucleotide sequence: TGTGCCAGCAGAGAGTTAACAGGGTTGGGCAATCAGCCCCAGCATTTT. It is translated as CASRELTGLGNQPQHF.